A single sample is the source of the 5 T cell receptor beta chains below, sequenced in a study of glioma-infiltrating T cells after dendritic cell vaccination listed by TCRdb under 2016. Library preparation was by the immunoSEQ multiplex PCR assay. TCRdb retrieved this table from immuneACCESS and kept in-frame rearrangements only. Not all clones are present; in checked studies, unresolved V genes account for under half, and no reason is known for the remainder. The sample table lists over 80,000 clones, about 87% of them with a count of one. 3% to 4% of the sample belongs to the ten largest clones. Sequenced here: blood, sampled before dendritic cell vaccination. The receptors shown here come from a human donor with glioblastoma.

The rearrangement links TRBV6-1 to TRBJ1-3; 8 nucleotides agree with TRBD1. The CDR3 loop spans 15 amino acids. Trimming removed 6 bases from V and 2 bases from J; junction bases left unmatched: 6. Germline V gene data show CDR1 as MNHNS and CDR2 as SASEGT. For the CDR3, the DNA is TGTGCCAGCAGGCAGGACAGGGTGACTGGAAACACCATATATTTT. The encoded protein is CASRQDRVTGNTIYF.

The count of this clone is one. V gene TRBV2 combines with J gene TRBJ2-7; 11 bases are a match to TRBD1. The CDR3 runs 14 residues. Germline CDR1 SNHLY, CDR2 FYNNEI. The V segment lost 5 bases and the J segment 4 bases; nucleotides outside the gene matches: 4. CDR3 residues: CASSSGTGGYEQYF. In nucleotides, the CDR3 is TGTGCCAGCAGTTCCGGGACAGGGGGTTACGAGCAGTACTTC. Supplemented by reference TRBV2 and TRBJ2-7, the full variable domain reads EPEVTQTPSHQVTQMGQEVILRCVPISNHLYFYWYRQILGQKVEFLVSFYNNEISEKSEIFDDQFSVERPDGSNFTLKIRSTKLEDSAMYFCASSSGTGGYEQYFGPGTRLTVT.

The CDR3 loop reads CASSESRGIGEAFF. The CDR3 region has the DNA TGTGCCAGCAGTGAATCTAGGGGGATTGGTGAAGCTTTCTTT. The genes are TRBV2 and TRBJ1-1; tentative D call: TRBD1 (6 bases). Trimming removed 2 bases at V and 7 bases at J, with 14 bases between. The CDR3 extends over 14 amino acids. Germline assignment: CDR1 SNHLY and CDR2 FYNNEI.

This chain joins TRBV9 and TRBJ1-4; 10 bases align to TRBD1. The junction had 5 bases not matched to a gene; V was cut back by 4 bases and J by 8 bases. Germline values: CDR1 SGDLS, CDR2 YYNGEE. CDR3 size: 14 residues. In nucleotides, the CDR3 is TGTGCCAGCAGCACCCGGACAGGGGGGGAAAAACTGTTTTTT. As protein: CASSTRTGGEKLFF.

The gene calls are TRBV5-6 and TRBJ2-7; unclear D gene. CDR3 length: 13 amino acids. Per germline, CDR1 SGHDT and CDR2 YYEEEE. V was cut by 0 bases and J by 3 bases, with 7 bases left in between. CDR3 DNA sequence: TGTGCCAGCAGCTTGGACCAGAACTACGAGCAGTACTTC. It is translated as CASSLDQNYEQYF.